The next 31 T cell receptor beta chains were all read from a single sample in a study of T cells in tumors after PD-1 blockade. Clones were sequenced by immunoSEQ multiplex PCR, and TCRdb holds only the in-frame ones, with some missing. Among roughly 50,000 clones listed, 79% were seen once. The sample in question was PBMCs, obtained before anti-PD-1 treatment. Source of these receptors: a human donor with basal cell carcinoma.

The CDR3 is CAWSRAAGIVGDEQYF. The CDR3 DNA follows: TGTGCCTGGAGTAGAGCAGCGGGGATCGTGGGGGACGAGCAGTACTTC. The J gene is TRBJ2-7, the V gene TRBV30; 7 bases are a match to TRBD2. This CDR3 spans 16 amino acids. Germline V CDR1 and CDR2: GTSNPN, SVGIG (reference sequence). Trimming removed 2 bases from V and 5 bases from J; junction bases left unmatched: 15.

The chain uses TRBV7-8 and TRBJ2-2; 7 nucleotides line up with TRBD2. The ends lost 10 bases at V and 7 bases at J; junction bases unmatched: 15. This CDR3 is 15 amino acids long. CDR1 SGHVS and CDR2 FQNEAQ come from the germline V gene. The CDR3 sequence is CATTRRRESLGELFF. Here the CDR3 DNA reads TGTGCCACCACCCGGCGGCGGGAGTCACTCGGGGAGCTGTTTTTT.

This chain links TRBV5-6 with TRBJ1-2; D not resolved. Germline V CDR1 and CDR2: SGHDT, YYEEEE. Trimming stripped 0 bases from V and 1 base from J, with 7 bases between. CDR3 length: 14 residues. Here the CDR3 DNA reads TGTGCCAGCAGCTTGGGGGCGGATAACTATGGCTACACCTTC. Amino acids: CASSLGADNYGYTF.

This chain connects TRBV7-5 to TRBJ1-4. TRBV7-5 is a pseudogene. The CDR3 length is 13 residues. This CDR3 reads CVRSLRLKEKLFF. In DNA, the CDR3 is TGTGTCAGAAGCCTACGCCTAAAGGAAAAACTGTTTTTT.

The rearrangement joins TRBV30 to TRBJ2-1, with 7 bases aligning to TRBD1. Germline lookup yields CDR1 GTSNPN and CDR2 SVGIG (reference sequence). The CDR3 is made up of 14 amino acids. V trimming: 6 bases; J trimming: 3 bases; junction bases outside the gene matches: 8. CDR3: CACIRQGDYNEQFF. CDR3 nucleotides: TGTGCCTGTATACGCCAGGGGGACTACAATGAGCAGTTCTTC.

V and J are TRBV5-5 and TRBJ1-5; 7 bases are shared with TRBD1. CDR1 and CDR2 from the germline V gene are SGHKS and YYEKEE (reference sequence). The length of the CDR3 is 15 residues. V was clipped by 4 bases and J by 5 bases; unmatched bases: 9. This CDR3 reads CASSIGTESYQPQHF. DNA for the CDR3: TGTGCCAGCAGCATCGGGACAGAAAGTTATCAGCCCCAGCATTTT. Looking up the rest from reference TRBV5-5 and TRBJ1-5 gives the full variable domain: DAGVTQSPTHLIKTRGQQVTLRCSPISGHKSVSWYQQVLGQGPQFIFQYYEKEERGRGNFPDRFSARQFPNYSSELNVNALLLGDSALYLCASSIGTESYQPQHFGDGTRLSIL.

The rearrangement uses TRBV30 and TRBJ2-5; D gene ambiguous. This CDR3 spans 11 amino acids. The V gene lost 0 bases and the J gene lost 4 bases, with 3 bases spanning the gap. Germline loops: CDR1 GTSNPN, CDR2 SVGIG (reference sequence). The CDR3 coding sequence is TGTGCCTGGAGTGTAATAGAGACCCAGTACTTC. Amino acid sequence: CAWSVIETQYF.

The rearrangement joins TRBV15 to TRBJ2-7; D ambiguous. Germline V lookup: CDR1 LNHNV, CDR2 YYDKDF (reference sequence). This CDR3 is built from 12 residues. V lost 0 bases, J lost 12 bases, and 12 bases lay in between. The CDR3 coding sequence is TGTGCCACCAGCAGAGATAAGGTTTCCCCGTACTTC. Its protein product is CATSRDKVSPYF.

The chain employs TRBV2 and TRBJ2-5; D not certain. This CDR3 is built from 13 residues. Germline CDR1 SNHLY, CDR2 FYNNEI. Trimming shortened V by 7 bases and J by 0 bases, and 9 bases separated the two germline ends. Here the CDR3 reads CASTRMYQETQYF. Here the CDR3 DNA reads TGTGCCAGCACCCGGATGTACCAAGAGACCCAGTACTTC. Full variable domain (rest looked up from reference TRBV2 and TRBJ2-5): EPEVTQTPSHQVTQMGQEVILRCVPISNHLYFYWYRQILGQKVEFLVSFYNNEISEKSEIFDDQFSVERPDGSNFTLKIRSTKLEDSAMYFCASTRMYQETQYFGPGTRLLVL.

The chain recombines TRBV28 with TRBJ2-7; D may be TRBD1 (5 bases). V shed 7 bases and J shed 2 bases, with 18 bases lying between them. Germline V gene sequence: CDR1 MDHEN, CDR2 SYDVKM. The CDR3 consists of 15 residues. CDR3 amino acids: CASTRQNLLTYEQYF. The CDR3 DNA reads TGTGCCAGCACTCGACAGAACCTTCTTACCTACGAGCAGTACTTC.

Details on this clone: This same CDR3 is encoded by further DNA sequences in the sample. This chain uses TRBV18 with TRBJ2-3; possible D gene TRBD2, 6 bases. V lost 3 bases and J lost 1, with 11 bases in between. The V gene's germline CDR1 is KGHSH and CDR2 LQKENI. The CDR3 is 15 amino acids. The CDR3 reads CASSPPSSGTDTQYF. In nucleotides, the CDR3 is TGTGCCAGCTCACCTCCGTCTAGCGGCACAGATACGCAGTATTTT.

J is TRBJ1-2 and V is TRBV20-1; D uncertain. V was clipped by 3 bases and J by 1 base, with 6 bases between them. CDR1 and CDR2 from the germline V gene are DFQATT and SNEGSKA (reference sequence). The CDR3 has 12 residues. CDR3 in DNA: TGCAGTGCTAGTGGCCATAACTATGGCTACACCTTC. Translated, it gives CSASGHNYGYTF.

Here the CDR3 reads CASSTEGSGANVLTF. The CDR3 region has the DNA TGTGCCAGCAGCACTGAAGGGTCTGGGGCCAACGTCCTGACTTTC. The gene calls are TRBV9 and TRBJ2-6; no firm D call. Germline values: CDR1 SGDLS, CDR2 YYNGEE. The V gene lost 4 bases and the J gene lost 1 base, with 9 bases spanning the gap. This CDR3 comprises 15 residues.

The V gene is TRBV7-9, the J gene TRBJ2-7, with 8 positions matching TRBD2. The V gene end was trimmed by 1 base and the J gene end by 5 bases; junction bases not matched to a gene: 13. Germline assignment: CDR1 SEHNR and CDR2 FQNEAQ (reference sequence). The CDR3 consists of 17 residues. The CDR3 loop reads CASSLVFAAGGANEQYF. For the CDR3, the DNA is TGTGCCAGCAGCTTAGTATTCGCCGCGGGAGGAGCTAACGAGCAGTACTTC. The full variable domain, its missing parts supplied by reference TRBV7-9 and TRBJ2-7, is DTGVSQNPRHKITKRGQNVTFRCDPISEHNRLYWYRQTLGQGPEFLTYFQNEAQLEKSRLLSDRFSAERPKGSFSTLEIQRTEQGDSAMYLCASSLVFAAGGANEQYFGPGTRLTVT.

The V gene is TRBV28, the J gene TRBJ2-5; 13 bases align to TRBD2. V trimming: 5 bases; J trimming: 4 bases; junction bases outside the gene matches: 16. Germline CDR1 reads MDHEN; CDR2 reads SYDVKM. There are 19 residues in the CDR3. The CDR3 is CASSVITSGRAYWSETQYF. CDR3 DNA sequence: TGTGCCAGCAGTGTAATAACTAGCGGGAGGGCCTATTGGTCAGAGACCCAGTACTTC.

As concerns this clone: Within the sample, other DNA sequences also encode this same CDR3. The chain links TRBV2 to TRBJ2-5, with no clear D. The germline V gene encodes CDR1 SNHLY and CDR2 FYNNEI. The CDR3 extends over 13 amino acids. The germline V and J ends were trimmed by 4 bases and 2 bases, with 8 bases remaining between them. The CDR3 reads CASSVRQQETQYF. The DNA for the CDR3 is TGTGCCAGCAGTGTCCGGCAGCAAGAGACCCAGTACTTC.

This chain joins TRBV19 and TRBJ2-7; D is undetermined. V was cut by 9 bases and J by 2 bases, with 20 bases left in between. The CDR3 totals 15 residues. Germline V CDR1 and CDR2: LNHDA, SQIVND (reference sequence). The chain's CDR3 is CARQPPPGPTYEQYF. In DNA form, the CDR3 reads TGTGCCAGACAGCCTCCACCGGGCCCTACCTACGAGCAGTACTTC.

The rearrangement links TRBV2 to TRBJ2-4; 12 nucleotides agree with TRBD1. Germline loops: CDR1 SNHLY, CDR2 FYNNEI. The CDR3 consists of 15 residues. J lost 1 base, V lost 8 bases, and 3 bases had no gene match. This CDR3 is CASGGQGAAKNIQYF. Here the CDR3 DNA reads TGTGCCAGCGGGGGACAGGGGGCTGCCAAAAACATTCAGTACTTC.

This rearrangement joins TRBV12-5 to TRBJ1-4; no clear D. Between the trimmed V and J ends, which lost 3 bases and 7 bases, there was a span of 12 bases. The CDR3 is 14 residues long. Germline assignment: CDR1 LGHNT and CDR2 FRNRAP. CDR3 DNA: TGTGCTAGTGGTTTATCTGGATCCCTTGAAAAACTGTTTTTT. Protein sequence: CASGLSGSLEKLFF.

The chain joins TRBV19 to TRBJ1-3; D unresolved. The CDR3 has 16 residues. Germline values: CDR1 LNHDA, CDR2 SQIVND (reference sequence). The V gene lost 6 bases and the J gene lost 0 bases, with 15 bases spanning the gap. CDR3 sequence: CASSTFGDFSGNTIYF. The CDR3 nucleotides are TGTGCCAGTAGCACGTTTGGTGATTTCTCTGGAAACACCATATATTTT.

V gene TRBV28 combines with J gene TRBJ2-7; possible D gene TRBD2, 6 bases. The CDR3 covers 14 residues. Trimming took 4 bases from V and 9 from J, leaving 19 bases between them. Germline CDR1 and CDR2: MDHEN and SYDVKM. The CDR3 loop is CASSWRLAYRGQYF. The CDR3 region has the DNA TGTGCCAGCAGTTGGCGTCTAGCGTACCGGGGGCAGTACTTC.

The genes are TRBV5-1 and TRBJ2-1; TRBD2 is a possible D gene (6 bases). This CDR3 is built from 15 residues. Trimming cost V 4 bases and J 7 bases, with 18 bases left between them. Germline loops: CDR1 SGHRS, CDR2 YFSETQ. CDR3 nucleotides: TGCGCCAGCAGCCCTGGGGGGACCGCGGGGAATGAGCAGTTCTTC. Translation: CASSPGGTAGNEQFF.

This chain joins TRBV27 and TRBJ1-2; D is possibly TRBD1 (5 bases). The CDR3 contains 13 residues. V shed 5 bases and J shed 8 bases, with 15 bases lying between them. The germline V gene encodes CDR1 MNHEY and CDR2 SMNVEV (reference sequence). The CDR3 region is CASSPQGVAGYTF. CDR3 coding DNA: TGTGCCAGCAGTCCCCAAGGGGTGGCGGGCTACACCTTC.

V usage is TRBV9 and J usage is TRBJ2-5, with 10 bases matching TRBD2. The V segment lost 0 bases and the J segment 4 bases; nucleotides outside the gene matches: 9. This CDR3 has 17 amino acids. In germline, CDR1 is SGDLS, CDR2 YYNGEE. The CDR3 region has the DNA TGTGCCAGCAGCGTAGTAGGAGCGGGAGGGCCGGGAGAGACCCAGTACTTC. Translation gives CASSVVGAGGPGETQYF.

This clone was recorded only once. J is TRBJ2-1 and V is TRBV28; D uncertain. This CDR3 comprises 11 residues. The germline V and J ends were trimmed by 5 bases and 10 bases, with 9 bases remaining between them. From germline, CDR1 is MDHEN and CDR2 SYDVKM. CDR3 amino acids: CASSRGREQFF. In nucleotides, the CDR3 is TGTGCCAGCAGTCGAGGAAGAGAGCAGTTCTTC. Together with reference TRBV28 and TRBJ2-1, the CDR3 gives the full variable domain: DVKVTQSSRYLVKRTGEKVFLECVQDMDHENMFWYRQDPGLGLRLIYFSYDVKMKEKGDIPEGYSVSREKKERFSLILESASTNQTSMYLCASSRGREQFFGPGTRLTVL.

The chain joins TRBV27 to TRBJ1-5; 7 nucleotides line up with TRBD1. J lost 3 bases, V lost 5 bases, and 10 bases had no gene match. Per germline, CDR1 MNHEY and CDR2 SMNVEV (reference sequence). The CDR3 is 16 residues long. In DNA form, the CDR3 reads TGTGCCAGCAGTCCCCAGCCGGGACAGATCAATCAGCCCCAGCATTTT. It is translated as CASSPQPGQINQPQHF.

The V call is TRBV5-5, the J call TRBJ1-2, with 10 bases aligning to TRBD1. Germline V gives CDR1 SGHKS, CDR2 YYEKEE (reference sequence). The CDR3 is made up of 14 amino acids. The trim removed 4 bases at V and 7 bases at J, leaving 7 bases unmatched. This CDR3 reads CASSPDRGKGGYTF. The CDR3 DNA reads as TGTGCCAGCAGCCCGGACAGGGGGAAGGGTGGCTACACCTTC. Complete variable domain (other parts from reference TRBV5-5 and TRBJ1-2): DAGVTQSPTHLIKTRGQQVTLRCSPISGHKSVSWYQQVLGQGPQFIFQYYEKEERGRGNFPDRFSARQFPNYSSELNVNALLLGDSALYLCASSPDRGKGGYTFGSGTRLTVV.

The chain couples TRBV15 to TRBJ2-1; 11 positions match TRBD2. Germline V gives CDR1 LNHNV, CDR2 YYDKDF (reference sequence). V shed 3 bases and J 1 base; nucleotides not matched to a gene: 2. The CDR3 consists of 16 residues. CDR3 sequence: CATSRTSGESYNEQFF. The CDR3 bases are TGTGCCACCAGCAGGACTAGCGGGGAGTCCTACAATGAGCAGTTCTTC.

The CDR3 region is CASSPPRDRVYEQYF. The DNA of the CDR3 is TGTGCCAGCAGCCCCCCTCGGGACAGGGTGTACGAGCAGTACTTC. J is TRBJ2-7 and V is TRBV5-6, with 9 nucleotides matching TRBD1. The CDR3 has 15 amino acids. CDR1 is SGHDT, CDR2 YYEEEE, per germline. With 4 bases clipped from V and 4 bases from J, the junction kept 9 bases outside the gene matches.

The gene calls are TRBV6-5 and TRBJ2-7; D uncertain. The germline V and J ends were trimmed by 6 bases and 2 bases, with 14 bases remaining between them. Germline CDR1 and CDR2: MNHEY and SVGAGI. This CDR3 region has 14 residues. CDR3 sequence reads: CASRTPGGTYEQYF. The CDR3, as DNA: TGTGCCAGCAGGACGCCCGGTGGGACCTACGAGCAGTACTTC.

A few counts support this clone. The CDR3 coding sequence is TGTGCCAGTAGTTCTACCCGGGTCGGCACAGATACGCAGTATTTT. Translated, it gives CASSSTRVGTDTQYF. V and J are TRBV19 and TRBJ2-3; D unclear. V gave up 5 bases and J gave up 1 base, with 13 bases separating them. The CDR3 extends over 15 amino acids. Per germline, CDR1 LNHDA and CDR2 SQIVND (reference sequence).